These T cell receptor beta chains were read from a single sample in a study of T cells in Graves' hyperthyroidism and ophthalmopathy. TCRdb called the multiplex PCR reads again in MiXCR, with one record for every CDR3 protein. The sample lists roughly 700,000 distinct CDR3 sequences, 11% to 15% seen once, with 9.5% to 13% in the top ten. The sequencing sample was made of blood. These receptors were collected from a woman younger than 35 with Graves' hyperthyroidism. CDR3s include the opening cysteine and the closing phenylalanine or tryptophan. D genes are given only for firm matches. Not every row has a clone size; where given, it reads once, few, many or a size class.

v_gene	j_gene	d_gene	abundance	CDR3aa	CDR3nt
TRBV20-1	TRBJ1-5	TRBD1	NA	CSARGRTGDDQPQHF	TGCAGTGCTAGAGGGCGGACAGGCGACGATCAGCCCCAGCATTTT
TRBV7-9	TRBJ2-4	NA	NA	CASSLLTESIQYF	TGTGCCAGCAGCTTATTGACAGAGAGCATTCAGTACTTC
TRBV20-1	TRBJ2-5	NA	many	CSASGETNQETQYF	TGCAGTGCTAGTGGTGAGACAAACCAAGAGACCCAGTACTTC
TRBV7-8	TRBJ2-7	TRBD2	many	CASRGETLDEQYF	TGTGCCAGCCGGGGGGAAACGCTGGACGAGCAGTACTTC
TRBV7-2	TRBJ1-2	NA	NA	CASSLGAAVNYGYTF	TGTGCCAGCAGCTTGGGTGCAGCAGTTAACTATGGCTACACCTTC
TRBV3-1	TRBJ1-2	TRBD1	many	CASSPYRGGGYTF	TGTGCCAGCAGCCCCTACAGGGGCGGGGGCTACACCTTC
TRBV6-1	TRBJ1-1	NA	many	CASSPDRFYTEAFF	TGTGCCAGCAGTCCCGACAGATTCTACACTGAAGCTTTCTTT
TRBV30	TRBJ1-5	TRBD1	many	CAWSGGQLSNQPQHF	TGTGCCTGGAGCGGGGGACAGCTCAGCAATCAGCCCCAGCATTTT
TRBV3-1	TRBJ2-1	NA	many	CASSQDWGMLAYNEQFF	TGTGCCAGCAGCCAAGATTGGGGAATGTTGGCCTACAATGAGCAGTTCTTC
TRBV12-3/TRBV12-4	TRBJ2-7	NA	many	CASSPDSREQYF	TGTGCCAGCAGTCCCGACAGTCGCGAGCAGTACTTC
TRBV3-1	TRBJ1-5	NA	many	CASSEGAQPQHF	TGTGCCAGCAGCGAAGGGGCTCAGCCCCAGCATTTT
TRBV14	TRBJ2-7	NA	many	CASSQRKGSIVYEQYF	TGTGCCAGCAGCCAAAGGAAGGGCTCGATTGTCTACGAGCAGTACTTC
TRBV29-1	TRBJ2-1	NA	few	CSVDSRPSSYNEQFF	TGCAGCGTTGATTCCCGGCCTAGCTCCTACAATGAGCAGTTCTTC
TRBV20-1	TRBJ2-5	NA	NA	CSVFVLGTETQYF	TGCAGTGTCTTCGTGCTCGGGACAGAGACCCAGTACTTC
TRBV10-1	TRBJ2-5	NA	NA	CASSELAQGPRETQYF	TGCGCCAGCAGTGAGTTGGCGCAGGGACCCCGGGAGACCCAGTACTTC
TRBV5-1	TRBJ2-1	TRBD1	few	CASSSSQTGVNEQFF	TGCGCCAGCAGCTCGTCCCAGACAGGGGTCAATGAGCAGTTCTTC
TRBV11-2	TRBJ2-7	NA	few	CASSIATTRRASYEQYF	TGTGCCAGCAGTATTGCGACGACTAGAAGGGCGTCCTACGAGCAGTACTTC
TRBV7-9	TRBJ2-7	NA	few	CASSLVGGSTYEQYF	TGTGCCAGCAGCTTAGTGGGCGGCAGCACCTACGAGCAGTACTTC
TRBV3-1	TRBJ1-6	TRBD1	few	CASSPRQGASHSPLHF	TGTGCCAGCAGCCCGCGACAGGGGGCAAGTCATTCACCCCTCCACTTT
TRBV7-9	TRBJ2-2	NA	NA	CASSWRANTGELFF	TGTGCCAGCAGCTGGCGCGCGAACACCGGGGAGCTGTTTTTT
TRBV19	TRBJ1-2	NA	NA	CATFSGVPYGYTF	TGTGCCACATTTTCAGGGGTCCCCTATGGCTACACCTTC
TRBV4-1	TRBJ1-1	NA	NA	CASSQEEGRLPAFF	TGCGCCAGCAGCCAAGAGGAGGGCCGTTTGCCAGCTTTCTTT
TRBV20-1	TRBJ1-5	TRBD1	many	CSASWGTDNQPQHF	TGCAGTGCTAGTTGGGGGACAGACAATCAGCCCCAGCATTTT
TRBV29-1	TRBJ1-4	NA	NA	CSPGGTPPTNEKLFF	TGCAGTCCGGGGGGGACTCCTCCAACTAATGAAAAACTGTTTTTT
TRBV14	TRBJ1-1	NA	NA	CASSHSLEGEAFF	TGTGCCAGCAGCCACTCATTGGAGGGTGAAGCTTTCTTT
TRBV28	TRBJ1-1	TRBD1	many	CASSPSGTANTEAFF	TGTGCCAGCAGCCCCTCCGGGACAGCGAACACTGAAGCTTTCTTT
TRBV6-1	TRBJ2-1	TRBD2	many	CASSRTTSGRRGEQFF	TGTGCCAGCAGCCGGACGACTAGCGGGAGACGTGGTGAGCAGTTCTTC
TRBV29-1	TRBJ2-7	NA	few	CSVEGAGAIREQYF	TGCAGCGTTGAAGGGGCAGGGGCCATTCGGGAGCAGTACTTC
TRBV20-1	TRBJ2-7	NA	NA	CSARDIKDSRYEQYF	TGCAGTGCTAGAGATATCAAGGACAGTAGGTACGAGCAGTACTTC
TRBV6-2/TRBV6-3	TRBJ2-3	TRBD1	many	CASSRQGWGTDTQYF	TGTGCCAGCAGTCGACAGGGATGGGGCACAGATACGCAGTATTTT
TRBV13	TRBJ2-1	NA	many	CASGRGPMNEQFF	TGTGCCAGCGGGAGAGGGCCCATGAATGAGCAGTTCTTC
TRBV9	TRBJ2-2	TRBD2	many	CASSVSPWEGTGELFF	TGTGCCAGCAGCGTATCCCCCTGGGAGGGCACCGGGGAGCTGTTTTTT
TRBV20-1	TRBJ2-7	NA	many	CSARVAGSGYEQYF	TGCAGTGCTAGAGTCGCGGGCTCGGGCTACGAGCAGTACTTC
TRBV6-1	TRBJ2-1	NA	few	CASKDLNVTYNEQFF	TGTGCCAGCAAAGACCTTAACGTTACCTACAATGAGCAGTTCTTC
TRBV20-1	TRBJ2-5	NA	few	CSARAPYETQYF	TGCAGTGCTAGAGCACCCTACGAGACCCAGTACTTC
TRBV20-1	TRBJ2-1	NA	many	CSARDGFRGNEQFF	TGCAGTGCTAGAGACGGTTTCAGGGGCAATGAGCAGTTCTTC
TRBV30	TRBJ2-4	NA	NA	CAWTGDIKNIQYF	TGTGCCTGGACCGGGGACATTAAAAACATTCAGTACTTC